This TCR beta chain was sequenced during a study of shared clonotypes between healthy human individuals. V lost 2 bases to trimming and J lost 6 bases; unmatched junction nucleotides: 1. This CDR3 spans 13 amino acids. Germline V gene sequence: CDR1 MNHNS, CDR2 SASEGT. The authors split each subset's genomic DNA evenly across several immunoSEQ plates. The authors' processing: Because ImmunoSEQ provided only junction sequences with no quality scores, the filtering differed. The protocol was immunoSEQ multiplex PCR, while the TCRdb copy is restricted to in-frame clones and leaves out a portion. V and J calls and clone size are those listed in that table; D and trimming were worked out from the DNA. The table lists 1,500,000 or so clones, roughly 96% of them singletons.

This TCR came from a man under 40 in good health. The sequencing input was naive CD4+ T cells sorted from blood. Regarding subset: CD45RA+ positively selected. The chain employs TRBV6-1 and TRBJ2-1, with 7 bases lining up with TRBD2. CDR3 protein: CASSEWGGNEQFF. In DNA, the CDR3 is TGTGCCAGCAGTGAATGGGGGGGCAATGAGCAGTTCTTC.